These T cell receptor beta chains were read from a single sample in a study of cytomegalovirus exposure and HLA in healthy donors. Repertoires were generated with immunoSEQ multiplex PCR, while TCRdb's copy carries only in-frame clones and drops some. The data show 150,000 to 200,000 clones, roughly 71% seen once. What was sequenced was PBMCs. Receptors were obtained from a male donor in good health and CMV-seropositive. Each CDR3 is given with its conserved first and last residue. A D gene is named only where the DNA matches it firmly. The size entry is marked missing in some rows and otherwise reads once, few, many or a size class.

>NA|TRBJ1-1|TRBD1|TRBV12-5
TGTGCTAGTGGTCCCCAGGGACAGGGGAACACTGAAGCTTTCTTT
CASGPQGQGNTEAFF
>NA|TRBJ1-5|NA|TRBV30
TGTGCCTGGAGTGTACAAGGGAGGGGAGCTAATCAGCCCCAGCATTTT
CAWSVQGRGANQPQHF
>NA|TRBJ2-1|TRBD2|TRBV7-2
TGTGCCAGCAGCACGACTAGCGGGGGGGCCCAGTTCTTC
CASSTTSGGAQFF
>NA|TRBJ2-3|TRBD2|TRBV6-6
TGTGCCAGCAGTTACGGGACTAGCGGAGACACAGATACGCAGTATTTT
CASSYGTSGDTDTQYF
>NA|TRBJ1-2|NA|TRBV5-1
TGCGCCAGCAGCTTGGGTCTTGGCGGGCCTCAGGGCTACACCTTC
CASSLGLGGPQGYTF
>NA|TRBJ2-7|NA|TRBV6-5
TGTGCCAGCAGTGAAGGAGGCTACGAGCAGTACTTC
CASSEGGYEQYF
>NA|TRBJ1-3|NA|TRBV6-5
TGTGCCAGCAGTGGGAGGGGGAAAGGAAACACCATATATTTT
CASSGRGKGNTIYF
>NA|TRBJ1-2|NA|TRBV13
TGTGCCAGCAGCGGAACCGGGACAAACTATGGCTACACCTTC
CASSGTGTNYGYTF
>NA|TRBJ2-1|NA|TRBV10-3
TGTGCCATCAGTGAGAGCTTCTCCTACAATGAGCAGTTCTTC
CAISESFSYNEQFF
>NA|TRBJ1-5|TRBD1|TRBV13
TGTGCCAGCAGCTTCGGGACAGGGGTCCCGCAGCCCCAGCATTTT
CASSFGTGVPQPQHF
>NA|TRBJ2-7|NA|TRBV5-1
TGCGCCAGCAGCTTGGTGGCAGCCTACGAGCAGTACTTC
CASSLVAAYEQYF
>few|TRBJ2-3|TRBD2|TRBV11-2
TGTGCCAGCAGTTTCGGGGAGGGACTAGCCACAGATACGCAGTATTTT
CASSFGEGLATDTQYF
>NA|TRBJ1-4|NA|TRBV9
TGTGCCAGCAGCGTAGGGGACGAAGGGGGTGAAAAACTGTTTTTT
CASSVGDEGGEKLFF
>NA|TRBJ2-7|TRBD1|TRBV2
TGTGCCAGCAGTGCCCCGGACAGGGAAGGGCTCGAGCAGTACTTC
CASSAPDREGLEQYF
>NA|TRBJ2-1|NA|TRBV7-3
TGTGCCAGCAGCCGAGATGCCGGGGCCTACAATGAGCAGTTCTTC
CASSRDAGAYNEQFF
>NA|TRBJ1-1|NA|TRBV6-1
TGTGCCAGCAACCTACTAGGCACTGAAGCTTTCTTT
CASNLLGTEAFF
>NA|TRBJ1-1|TRBD1|TRBV19
TGTGCCAGTAGTAGGGGACAGGAAATCACTGAAGCTTTCTTT
CASSRGQEITEAFF
>NA|TRBJ2-7|TRBD1|TRBV7-6
TGTGCCAGCAGCTACGGGACAGGGAATGACGTCGAGCAGTACTTC
CASSYGTGNDVEQYF
>once|TRBJ1-4|TRBD1|TRBV6-5
TGTGCCAGTACAGGACAGGGACCTAATGAAAAACTGTTTTTT
CASTGQGPNEKLFF
>NA|TRBJ2-7|TRBD1|TRBV15
TGTGCCACCAGCAGAGATCGGGGAACAGGGGGCCACGAGCAGTACTTC
CATSRDRGTGGHEQYF
>NA|TRBJ1-5|NA|TRBV27
TGTGCCAGCAGTTTCAGGAGCAATCAGCCCCAGCATTTT
CASSFRSNQPQHF
>once|TRBJ2-5|TRBD1|TRBV6-1
TGTGCCTGCAGTGAAGGGACAGGACAAGAGACCCAGTACTTC
CACSEGTGQETQYF
>NA|TRBJ1-4|TRBD1|TRBV6-5
TGTGCCAGCAGGCTAGGACAGGGGGATGAAAAACTGTTTTTT
CASRLGQGDEKLFF
>once|TRBJ2-5|TRBD1|TRBV30
TGTGCCTGGGGGGACAGGATGGGAGAGACCCAGTACTTC
CAWGDRMGETQYF
>NA|TRBJ2-7|TRBD2|TRBV6-5
TGTGCCAGCAGTTCCCCCTCCGCGGGGGGCGAGCAGTACTTC
CASSSPSAGGEQYF
>few|TRBJ2-3|TRBD2|TRBV7-8
TGTGCCAGCAGCCAGAGAGCTGGTTCTAGCGGGGGGGGCCATCGCGCAGATACGCAGTATTTT
CASSQRAGSSGGGHRADTQYF
>few|TRBJ2-3|NA|TRBV4-1
TGCGCCAGCAGCCGATCGGACACGACAGATACGCAGTATTTT
CASSRSDTTDTQYF
>NA|TRBJ2-6|NA|TRBV5-1
TGCGCCAGCAGCCTGACAGTCTCTGGGGCCAACGTCCTGACTTTC
CASSLTVSGANVLTF
>few|TRBJ1-4|TRBD1|TRBV29-1
TGCAGCGTTGAAGATGGCCAAGGACAGGGAAGTGAAAAACTGTTTTTT
CSVEDGQGQGSEKLFF
>NA|TRBJ1-6|TRBD1|TRBV27
TGTGCCAGCAGTGGACAGGGGGCCTCCTATAATTCACCCCTCCACTTT
CASSGQGASYNSPLHF
>NA|TRBJ2-5|NA|TRBV9
TGTGCCAGCAGCCGTGGACTGTCCGAAGAGACCCAGTACTTC
CASSRGLSEETQYF
>NA|TRBJ2-7|NA|TRBV4-1
TGCGCCAGCAGCCAGAGGCTAGCCTACGAGCAGTACTTC
CASSQRLAYEQYF
>NA|TRBJ1-4|TRBD1|TRBV6-6
TGTGCCAGCAGTTACTCCGGACAGGGGTATGAAAAACTGTTTTTT
CASSYSGQGYEKLFF
>NA|TRBJ1-4|NA|TRBV28
TGTGCCAGCAGTTTGGGCCAACCCAAAGAAAAACTGTTTTTT
CASSLGQPKEKLFF
>NA|TRBJ2-3|TRBD2|TRBV7-2
TGTGCCAGCAGCTTCGGACTAGCGGGGGCCGGAGATACGCAGTATTTT
CASSFGLAGAGDTQYF
>NA|TRBJ2-1|TRBD2|TRBV6-1
TGTGCCTCCACTCCCGGACTAGCAGGCGAGCAGTTCTTC
CASTPGLAGEQFF
>few|TRBJ2-5|NA|TRBV19
TGTGCCAGTAGTTCACGCGGAGGGCAAGAGACCCAGTACTTC
CASSSRGGQETQYF
>once|TRBJ2-5|NA|TRBV2
TGTGCCAGCAGTGAAAGGGGTGAGACCCAGTACTTC
CASSERGETQYF
>NA|TRBJ2-2|NA|TRBV15
TGTGCCACCAGCGCCCTAGGGAACACCGGGGAGCTGTTTTTT
CATSALGNTGELFF
>NA|TRBJ1-2|TRBD1|TRBV2
TGTGCCAGCAGTGACGGGGACAGGGTAATGGGTGGCTACACCTTC
CASSDGDRVMGGYTF
>NA|TRBJ2-7|TRBD1|TRBV6-1
TGTGCCAGCAGTGAATGGGACAGGGTCGAGCAGTACTTC
CASSEWDRVEQYF
>NA|TRBJ1-1|TRBD1|TRBV30
TGTGCCTGGAATGTCCGGTTCGGACAGGGGGCGCGGATGAACACTGAAGCTTTCTTT
CAWNVRFGQGARMNTEAFF
>NA|TRBJ2-7|TRBD2|TRBV6-5
TGTGCCAGCAGTTACTTGCCGGGGGGGGCCGTCGAGCAGTACTTC
CASSYLPGGAVEQYF
>few|TRBJ1-1|NA|TRBV5-1
TGCGCCAGCAGGCAACAGGAACACACTGAAGCTTTCTTT
CASRQQEHTEAFF